A selection of T cell receptor beta chains follows, all from one sample in a study of identifying expanded T cells in peripheral blood. Profiling relied on immunoSEQ multiplex PCR, and the TCRdb table lists in-frame clones only, not all of them. Here the sample spans around 70,000 clones, approximately 87% being singletons. The sequencing input was blood. The receptor set was obtained from a person between 18 and 75 years old in good health. Both conserved end residues are part of each CDR3. Fields, in order: J gene, V gene, D gene, CDR3 protein. The D gene is left open where the match is weak.

>TRBJ1-1|TRBV6-5|.
CASSYSSPRVTEAFF
>TRBJ2-7|TRBV7-2|TRBD2
CASTLAGGGYEQYF
>TRBJ1-4|TRBV15|TRBD1
CATRSRGGGEKLFF
>TRBJ1-2|TRBV7-9|.
CASSPDYRGIDGYTF
>TRBJ2-2|TRBV5-1|TRBD2
CASSSGLAGNTGELFF
>TRBJ2-2|TRBV7-2|TRBD2
CARGSLSTGELFF
>TRBJ2-3|TRBV5-6|.
CASSSTDTQYF
>TRBJ2-7|TRBV7-8|.
CASSLATVTYEQYF
>TRBJ1-3|TRBV6-6|.
CASSYARTGGNTIYF
>TRBJ1-6|TRBV18|.
CASSPRSDNSPLHF
>TRBJ1-1|TRBV7-2|.
CASSFREGQAFF
>TRBJ1-5|TRBV2|.
CASTQGIGQPQHF
>TRBJ1-2|TRBV19|.
CASSIRQAGEGYTF
>TRBJ1-2|TRBV7-2|.
CASSPGGRAGGYTF
>TRBJ2-1|TRBV11-3|.
CASSWGFSSYNEQFF
>TRBJ2-7|TRBV30|.
CAWSGRDSYEQYF
>TRBJ2-3|TRBV4-3|.
CASSPLGVTDTQYF
>TRBJ2-5|TRBV5-6|TRBD1
CASSFGQGQETQYF
>TRBJ2-7|TRBV28|.
CASRPNARAAYEQYF
>TRBJ2-2|TRBV6-5|.
CASSYSYDRMTGELFF
>TRBJ1-6|TRBV6-6|.
CASSSAGTVNSPLHF
>TRBJ2-5|TRBV6-1|TRBD2
CASSGLAGGQETQYF
>TRBJ2-7|TRBV4-3|.
CASSQGNRYEQYF
>TRBJ2-3|TRBV7-2|.
CASSPRQVISVTQYF
>TRBJ2-7|TRBV27|.
CASTPAGRNYEQYF
>TRBJ1-2|TRBV29-1|TRBD1
CSARGADVGYTF
>TRBJ2-1|TRBV4-3|.
CASSQARFSSYNEQFF
>TRBJ1-4|TRBV29-1|.
CSVGLGEKLFF
>TRBJ2-7|TRBV4-2|TRBD2
CASSQESVPAGGSYEQYF
>TRBJ1-1|TRBV29-1|TRBD1
CSAVDRGNTEAFF
>TRBJ2-3|TRBV5-1|.
CASSRRSDASTDTQYF
>TRBJ2-7|TRBV2|.
CASNWVARSYEQYF
>TRBJ2-1|TRBV4-3|TRBD1
CASSQRGAGTGDNEQFF
>TRBJ2-1|TRBV6-1|.
CASSEGDKGHEQFF
>TRBJ2-5|TRBV28|TRBD1
CASIRTGGLQETQYF
>TRBJ1-2|TRBV19|TRBD1
CASSIAEGAYGYTF
>TRBJ2-5|TRBV4-3|TRBD2
CASSQDPQRGQETQYF
>TRBJ2-3|TRBV29-1|TRBD1
CSTRVQGSRDTQYF
>TRBJ2-7|TRBV30|.
CALVGNEQYF
>TRBJ2-5|TRBV4-1|.
CASSQDARWETQYF
>TRBJ2-1|TRBV28|TRBD2
CASSLTSGRGEQFF
>TRBJ2-1|TRBV6-6|TRBD2
CASRGLREDEQFF
>TRBJ1-1|TRBV6-1|TRBD1
CASSEVTGVLGTEAFF
>TRBJ2-3|TRBV10-3|TRBD2
CAISAGGPDTQYF
>TRBJ2-2|TRBV9|.
CASSVGVNRDRELFF